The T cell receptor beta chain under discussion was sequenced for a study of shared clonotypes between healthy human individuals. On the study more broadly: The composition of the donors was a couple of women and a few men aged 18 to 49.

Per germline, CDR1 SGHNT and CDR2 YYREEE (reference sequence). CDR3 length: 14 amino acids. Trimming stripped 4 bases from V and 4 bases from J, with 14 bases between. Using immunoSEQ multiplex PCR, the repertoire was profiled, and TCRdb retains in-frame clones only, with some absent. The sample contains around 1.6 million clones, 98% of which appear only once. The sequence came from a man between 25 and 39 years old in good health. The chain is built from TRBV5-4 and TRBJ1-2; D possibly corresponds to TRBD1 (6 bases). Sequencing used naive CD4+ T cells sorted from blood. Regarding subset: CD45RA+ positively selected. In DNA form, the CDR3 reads TGTGCCAGCAGCCCCGACAGGACGAGCTATGGCTACACCTTC. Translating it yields CASSPDRTSYGYTF.